The rows below give T cell receptor beta chains drawn from one sample of a study of shared clonotypes between healthy human individuals. The assay was immunoSEQ multiplex PCR, and TCRdb's table has in-frame clones only and misses some. Here the sample spans some 360,000 clones, about 73% being singletons. The sample was memory CD4+ T cells sorted from blood. The receptors here all came from a man under 40 in good health. The CDR3 runs from the conserved cysteine through the conserved F or W. The order of the fields is clone size, V gene, D gene, J gene, CDR3 protein, CDR3 DNA. The D gene is left open where the match is weak. Not all rows give a size; the values are once, few, many and, for expanded clones, a class.

>few|TRBV28|NA|TRBJ1-2
CASSSVNYGYTF
TGTGCCAGTTCTTCAGTTAACTATGGCTACACCTTC
>once|TRBV6-5|TRBD2|TRBJ2-2
CASSGAGGNTGELFF
TGTGCCAGCAGTGGGGCGGGAGGGAACACCGGGGAGCTGTTTTTT
>NA|TRBV5-1|NA|TRBJ2-1
CASSLAAGLPYNEQFF
TGCGCCAGCAGCTTGGCCGCTGGACTCCCTTACAATGAGCAGTTCTTC
>once|TRBV7-9|TRBD1|TRBJ2-7
CASSLGPRGQGAYEQYF
TGTGCCAGCAGCTTAGGACCCAGGGGACAGGGGGCCTACGAGCAGTACTTC
>few|TRBV14|NA|TRBJ1-1
CASSQVDETEAFF
TGTGCCAGCAGCCAAGTGGACGAAACTGAAGCTTTCTTT
>NA|TRBV28|NA|TRBJ1-2
CASSSLGFGYTF
TGTGCCAGCAGTTCCCTGGGGTTTGGCTACACCTTC
>NA|TRBV5-1|TRBD2|TRBJ2-1
CASSYGTSGRGYNEQFF
TGCGCCAGCAGCTATGGGACGAGCGGGAGGGGTTACAATGAGCAGTTCTTC
>NA|TRBV5-4|TRBD1|TRBJ2-1
CASRADRGSYNEQFF
TGTGCCAGCAGAGCTGACAGGGGTAGCTACAATGAGCAGTTCTTC
>NA|TRBV11-2|TRBD2|TRBJ2-1
CASSFGRSGSQFF
TGTGCCAGCAGCTTCGGCCGTAGCGGGAGTCAGTTCTTC
>NA|TRBV2|NA|TRBJ2-1
CASTRDWDHEQFF
TGTGCCAGTACCCGGGACTGGGATCATGAGCAGTTCTTC
>NA|TRBV7-2|TRBD1|TRBJ1-6
CASSLRTGWYNSPLHF
TGTGCCAGCAGCTTACGGACAGGGTGGTATAATTCACCCCTCCACTTT
>NA|TRBV5-1|NA|TRBJ1-5
CASKTGVGNQPQHF
TGCGCCAGCAAGACGGGAGTTGGCAATCAGCCCCAGCATTTT
>NA|TRBV2|TRBD1|TRBJ2-7
CASSPQGDEQYF
TGTGCCAGCAGCCCGCAGGGGGACGAGCAGTACTTC
>NA|TRBV27|TRBD2|TRBJ2-1
CASSLSLAGGYNEQFF
TGTGCCAGCAGTTTATCCCTAGCGGGAGGGTACAATGAGCAGTTCTTC
>NA|TRBV5-1|NA|TRBJ1-1
CASSLLQASEAFF
TGCGCCAGCAGCTTGCTCCAGGCCTCTGAAGCTTTCTTT
>NA|TRBV7-2|NA|TRBJ2-5
CASSLSAAQETQYF
TGTGCCAGCAGCTTAAGTGCCGCCCAAGAGACCCAGTACTTC
>NA|TRBV6-1|NA|TRBJ1-3
CASTQNDDSGNTIYF
TGTGCCAGCACCCAGAACGACGACTCTGGAAACACCATATATTTT
>NA|TRBV7-6|TRBD1|TRBJ2-7
CASSKGQGVYEQYF
TGTGCCAGCAGCAAGGGACAGGGGGTCTACGAGCAGTACTTC
>many|TRBV6-1|NA|TRBJ1-1
CASSERGNTEAFF
TGTGCCAGCAGTGAACGGGGGAACACTGAAGCTTTCTTT
>many|TRBV9|NA|TRBJ2-2
CASSGKTNTGELFF
TGTGCCAGCAGCGGAAAAACGAACACCGGGGAGCTGTTTTTT
>NA|TRBV15|NA|TRBJ2-7
CATSREGYEQYF
TGTGCCACCAGCAGAGAGGGTTACGAGCAGTACTTC
>once|TRBV28|TRBD1|TRBJ1-4
CASTTGQGKFEKLFF
TGTGCCAGCACCACAGGACAGGGAAAGTTTGAAAAACTGTTTTTT
>few|TRBV4-1|TRBD2|TRBJ2-3
CASSQQAGGSADTQYF
TGCGCCAGCAGCCAACAAGCGGGAGGGAGCGCAGATACGCAGTATTTT
>NA|TRBV29-1|TRBD2|TRBJ2-1
CSASRLAGDNNEQFF
TGCAGCGCTTCTAGACTAGCGGGTGACAACAATGAGCAGTTCTTC
>NA|TRBV9|TRBD2|TRBJ2-1
CASSAGTSGIEQFF
TGTGCCAGCAGCGCGGGGACTAGCGGGATCGAGCAGTTCTTC
>NA|TRBV29-1|TRBD2|TRBJ2-3
CSVEGGRAADTQYF
TGCAGCGTTGAAGGCGGGAGGGCCGCAGATACGCAGTATTTT
>NA|TRBV10-1|NA|TRBJ2-2
CASRPDGQTGELFF
TGCGCCAGCAGACCAGACGGGCAAACCGGGGAGCTGTTTTTT
>few|TRBV28|NA|TRBJ2-1
CASRTPQGDEQFF
TGTGCCAGCAGGACCCCACAGGGTGATGAGCAGTTCTTC
>NA|TRBV7-9|NA|TRBJ1-5
CASSLAGGDNQPQHF
TGTGCCAGCAGCTTAGCAGGTGGTGACAATCAGCCCCAGCATTTT
>NA|TRBV27|TRBD1|TRBJ1-5
CASSLSYGDSQPQHF
TGTGCCAGCAGTTTATCGTACGGGGACAGTCAGCCCCAGCATTTT
>NA|TRBV7-9|NA|TRBJ2-5
CASSPPGLAQYF
TGTGCCAGCAGCCCCCCGGGGTTGGCCCAGTACTTC
>once|TRBV7-8|TRBD1|TRBJ1-2
CASSHLGAGGFSTF
TGTGCCAGCAGCCACCTGGGGGCAGGGGGTTTCTCCACCTTC
>NA|TRBV5-1|TRBD2|TRBJ2-2
CASSAVGLANTGGQFF
TGCGCCAGCAGCGCGGTAGGACTAGCGAACACCGGGGGGCAGTTTTTT
>NA|TRBV5-6|NA|TRBJ1-1
CASSLYSTEAFF
TGTGCCAGCAGCTTGTACAGCACTGAAGCTTTCTTT
>NA|TRBV28|NA|TRBJ1-1
CASSPRGTAARTEAFF
TGTGCCAGCAGTCCAAGAGGCACAGCCGCACGCACTGAAGCTTTCTTT
>many|TRBV30|NA|TRBJ1-6
CAWSVPGNSPLHF
TGTGCCTGGAGTGTACCTGGGAATTCACCCCTCCACTTT
>NA|TRBV4-3|NA|TRBJ2-3
CASSQDYHSLTDTQYF
TGCGCCAGCAGCCAAGATTATCACAGCCTCACAGATACGCAGTATTTT
>NA|TRBV5-1|NA|TRBJ1-4
CASSLGQTNEKLFF
TGCGCCAGCAGCTTGGGACAGACAAATGAAAAACTGTTTTTT
>NA|TRBV9|TRBD1|TRBJ2-7
CASSVGIEGAFEQYF
TGTGCCAGCAGCGTAGGTATAGAGGGGGCGTTCGAGCAGTACTTC
>NA|TRBV21-1|NA|TRBJ2-5
CASSNRLALGVPQETQYF
TGTGCCAGCAGCAACCGACTAGCTTTGGGTGTACCCCAAGAGACCCAGTACTTC
>NA|TRBV5-5|TRBD1|TRBJ1-4
CASSPNTGAGEKLFF
TGTGCCAGCAGCCCGAACACAGGGGCAGGGGAAAAACTGTTTTTT
>NA|TRBV7-9|NA|TRBJ2-7
CASSLSQTSSHEQYF
TGTGCCAGCAGCTTAAGTCAAACTAGTTCCCACGAGCAGTACTTC
>NA|TRBV7-9|NA|TRBJ1-2
CASSLAGGSNYGYTF
TGTGCCAGCAGCTTAGCTGGGGGTTCTAACTATGGCTACACCTTC
>NA|TRBV29-1|TRBD2|TRBJ2-7
CSVEKAGGSYEQYF
TGCAGCGTTGAGAAGGCGGGAGGGTCCTACGAGCAGTACTTC
>NA|TRBV27|NA|TRBJ2-2
CASSSTHKAGELFF
TGTGCCAGCAGTTCGACCCACAAGGCCGGGGAGCTGTTTTTT
>NA|TRBV2|NA|TRBJ2-2
CASRLDTNTGELFF
TGTGCCAGCAGGTTGGACACAAACACCGGGGAGCTGTTTTTT
>NA|TRBV19|TRBD2|TRBJ2-1
CASRSLLAGGDLNEQFF
TGTGCCAGTAGGTCACTTCTAGCGGGAGGGGACCTCAATGAGCAGTTCTTC
>few|TRBV6-6|NA|TRBJ2-7
CASSPGDRTYEQYF
TGTGCCAGCAGTCCCGGTGACAGGACCTACGAGCAGTACTTC
>NA|TRBV18|NA|TRBJ2-1
CASSPLAGSSYNEQFF
TGTGCCAGCTCACCACTCGCAGGGAGCTCCTACAATGAGCAGTTCTTC
>NA|TRBV6-6|TRBD1|TRBJ2-1
CASNDRVSDEQFF
TGTGCCAGCAACGACAGGGTGTCGGATGAGCAGTTCTTC